These 28 T cell receptor beta chains originate from one sample sequenced in a study of cytomegalovirus exposure and HLA in healthy donors. Only in-frame clones appear in the TCRdb table, and some are missing; sequencing was by immunoSEQ multiplex PCR. The repertoire holds approximately 100,000 clones, about 94% seen once, with 1% to 1.4% in the top ten. Sample: PBMCs. Receptor source: a woman between 25 and 40 years old in good health and CMV-seropositive.

V and J are TRBV7-8 and TRBJ1-5; 7 bases map to TRBD1. This CDR3 contains 15 residues. V lost 1 base to trimming and J lost 3 bases; unmatched junction nucleotides: 3. Germline V gives CDR1 SGHVS, CDR2 FQNEAQ. The CDR3 region has the DNA TGTGCCAGCAGCTTAGACAGGGGCCCCAATCAGCCCCAGCATTTT. Amino acids: CASSLDRGPNQPQHF.

The CDR3 loop is CASSLELAGGSDTQYF. In nucleotides, the CDR3 is TGCGCCAGCAGCTTGGAACTAGCGGGAGGGTCGGATACGCAGTATTTT. This chain joins TRBV5-1 and TRBJ2-3, with 13 nucleotides matching TRBD2. J was trimmed by 6 bases and V by 0 bases; bases with no gene match: 4. This CDR3 comprises 16 residues. CDR1 and CDR2 from the germline V gene are SGHRS and YFSETQ.

CDR3 DNA: TGTGCCAGCAGCTTATCGGGACAGGGCACTGAAGCTTTCTTT. It specifies CASSLSGQGTEAFF. This chain connects TRBV7-9 to TRBJ1-1, with TRBD1 identical over 9 bases. Per germline, CDR1 SEHNR and CDR2 FQNEAQ (reference sequence). CDR3 length equals 14 residues. The J segment lost 4 bases and the V segment lost 2 bases, leaving 2 bases of the junction unmatched.

The chain joins TRBV2 to TRBJ1-1, with D possibly TRBD1 on 5 matching bases. Germline V gene lookup returns CDR1 SNHLY and CDR2 FYNNEI. The CDR3 spans 14 residues. Trimming cost V 6 bases and J 6 bases, with 17 bases left between them. The CDR3 region is CASRQRLGRAEAFF. CDR3 DNA: TGTGCCAGCAGGCAGAGGCTGGGGCGCGCTGAAGCTTTCTTT.

This chain uses TRBV28 with TRBJ2-7; D perhaps matches TRBD2 (5 bases). Germline V gene lookup returns CDR1 MDHEN and CDR2 SYDVKM. This CDR3 is 12 amino acids long. The V and J ends lost 3 bases and 3 bases respectively, with 6 bases between them. CDR3 sequence reads: CASSLRVYEQYF. In DNA, the CDR3 is TGTGCCAGCAGTTTGCGGGTCTACGAGCAGTACTTC. Drawing the rest from reference TRBV28 and TRBJ2-7, the complete variable domain is DVKVTQSSRYLVKRTGEKVFLECVQDMDHENMFWYRQDPGLGLRLIYFSYDVKMKEKGDIPEGYSVSREKKERFSLILESASTNQTSMYLCASSLRVYEQYFGPGTRLTVT.

The chain has TRBV7-2 and TRBJ2-7; D is ambiguous. Trimming removed 1 base from V and 7 bases from J, with 14 bases in between. Germline values: CDR1 SGHTA, CDR2 FQGNSA. This CDR3 spans 14 amino acids. CDR3 sequence reads: CASSLVARSGEQYF. The DNA of the CDR3 is TGTGCCAGCAGCTTAGTGGCTAGATCTGGGGAGCAGTACTTC.

The chain carries TRBV7-8 and TRBJ1-2; possibly TRBD1 for D (5 bases). This CDR3 contains 17 residues. V lost 5 bases to trimming and J lost 0 bases, with 19 bases between them. Per the germline V gene, CDR1 is SGHVS and CDR2 is FQNEAQ. The CDR3 is CASSALGAGPTNYGYTF. Written as DNA, the CDR3 is TGTGCCAGCAGCGCCCTTGGGGCAGGGCCGACTAACTATGGCTACACCTTC.

This chain joins TRBV19 and TRBJ2-7; no definite D call. The V gene lost 10 bases and the J gene lost 1 base, with 8 bases spanning the gap. There are 11 residues in the CDR3. Germline V CDR1 and CDR2: LNHDA, SQIVND (reference sequence). DNA of the CDR3: TGTGCCACCCGGAGTTCCTACGAGCAGTACTTC. Translation: CATRSSYEQYF.

The V gene is TRBV5-1, the J gene TRBJ2-2; 9 positions match TRBD1. Unmatched junction bases numbered 7, after V lost 3 bases and J lost 4 bases. The length of the CDR3 is 16 residues. Germline values: CDR1 SGHRS, CDR2 YFSETQ. This CDR3 reads CASSYNRGRGTGELFF. DNA for the CDR3: TGCGCCAGCAGCTACAACAGGGGGCGCGGCACCGGGGAGCTGTTTTTT.

The chain joins TRBV5-5 to TRBJ2-7; the match to TRBD1 covers 8 bases. The CDR3 spans 14 residues. V was clipped by 4 bases and J by 0 bases; unmatched bases: 3. Germline CDR1 reads SGHKS; CDR2 reads YYEKEE (reference sequence). The CDR3 DNA follows: TGTGCCAGCAGCCAGGGGGCGAGCTCCTACGAGCAGTACTTC. Its protein product is CASSQGASSYEQYF.

V is TRBV6-1 and J is TRBJ1-2, with no clear D. Trimming removed 5 bases from V and 7 bases from J, with 14 bases in between. Germline loops: CDR1 MNHNS, CDR2 SASEGT. The CDR3 extends over 13 amino acids. The CDR3 coding sequence is TGTGCCAGCAGTCTCTATTGGGCGGGTGGCTACACCTTC. Its translation is CASSLYWAGGYTF.

This clone was counted only a few times. The rearrangement uses TRBV28 and TRBJ1-2; TRBD1 matches 7 bases. Per germline, CDR1 MDHEN and CDR2 SYDVKM. The CDR3 loop spans 13 amino acids. V dropped 6 bases and J dropped 7; count of bases not matched to a gene: 8. The CDR3 spells CASRLQGWGGYTF. CDR3 coding DNA: TGTGCCAGCAGACTACAGGGGTGGGGTGGCTACACCTTC.

The V call is TRBV30, the J call TRBJ2-5; maybe TRBD1 (6 bases). The germline CDR1 and CDR2 sequences are GTSNPN and SVGIG (reference sequence). Trimming removed 6 bases from V and 5 bases from J, with 10 bases in between. This CDR3 spans 11 amino acids. CDR3 in amino acids: CACRGRETQYF. CDR3 coding DNA: TGTGCCTGCAGGGGAAGGGAGACCCAGTACTTC.

The genes are TRBV5-1 and TRBJ2-5, with D unresolved. From germline, CDR1 is SGHRS and CDR2 YFSETQ. Trimming left V 2 bases short and J 2 bases short, with 7 bases between. The CDR3 has 13 amino acids. The CDR3 sequence is CASSFTVQETQYF. DNA of the CDR3: TGCGCCAGCAGCTTCACGGTTCAAGAGACCCAGTACTTC.

V usage is TRBV28 and J usage is TRBJ2-5; TRBD2 matches 8 bases. The V gene's germline CDR1 is MDHEN and CDR2 SYDVKM. Unmatched junction bases numbered 23, after V lost 10 bases and J lost 4 bases. CDR3 size: 18 residues. The chain's CDR3 is CATTTGASGLDRGETQYF. CDR3 coding DNA: TGTGCCACCACCACGGGGGCTAGCGGGTTGGATCGAGGAGAGACCCAGTACTTC.

The rearrangement uses TRBV11-2 and TRBJ1-2; 8 bases agree with TRBD1. V gave up 4 bases and J gave up 8 bases; unmatched junction bases: 6. This CDR3 has 13 amino acids. Germline loops: CDR1 SGHAT, CDR2 FQNNGV. The DNA for the CDR3 is TGTGCCAGCAGCTCAGGACAGGGAAGCGGCTACACCTTC. This gives the protein CASSSGQGSGYTF.

This rearrangement joins TRBV7-2 to TRBJ1-1; 9 nucleotides match TRBD1. The CDR3 runs to 17 residues. V lost 1 base and J lost 4; bases outside the gene matches: 10. Germline CDR1 reads SGHTA; CDR2 reads FQGNSA. The CDR3 loop is CASSLDYRGRFGTEAFF. The CDR3 nucleotides read TGTGCCAGCAGCTTAGACTACAGGGGGCGTTTTGGCACTGAAGCTTTCTTT.

The rearrangement links TRBV6-5 to TRBJ2-2, with 7 nucleotides matching TRBD2. The CDR3 covers 15 residues. Unmatched junction bases numbered 6, after V lost 0 bases and J lost 8 bases. Germline CDR1 and CDR2: MNHEY and SVGAGI. CDR3 nucleotides: TGTGCCAGCAGTTACTCGACCAGGGAGGGTGGGGAGCTGTTTTTT. It translates to CASSYSTREGGELFF.

The chain couples TRBV5-1 to TRBJ1-3, with D unclear. The CDR3 has 15 amino acids. Germline CDR1 is SGHRS and CDR2 is YFSETQ. The V end was cut by 0 bases, the J end by 0 bases, with 7 bases between. The CDR3 bases are TGCGCCAGCAGCTTGGGATCCAGCTCTGGAAACACCATATATTTT. It translates to CASSLGSSSGNTIYF.

This chain connects TRBV28 to TRBJ2-7; 11 bases are shared with TRBD1. The CDR3 runs to 15 residues. Trimming at V came to 6 bases and at J to 4 bases, leaving 8 bases not matched to a gene. From germline, CDR1 is MDHEN and CDR2 SYDVKM. CDR3 in DNA: TGTGCCAGCAGCCTACAGGGACAGGGGGTTTACGAGCAGTACTTC. This translates into CASSLQGQGVYEQYF.

The chain employs TRBV4-1 and TRBJ2-5; 7 nucleotides agree with TRBD1. The V segment lost 5 bases and the J segment 2 bases; nucleotides outside the gene matches: 8. The germline CDR1 and CDR2 sequences are MGHRA and YSYEKL. This CDR3 has 15 amino acids. The CDR3 region has the DNA TGCGCCAGCAGCTCCTGGACAGGCCAGCAAGAGACCCAGTACTTC. Translating gives CASSSWTGQQETQYF.

This sequence joins TRBV28 and TRBJ2-5; 7 nucleotides match TRBD2. The CDR3 totals 14 residues. After removal of 8 bases from V and 1 base from J, the junction contained 7 bases not matched to a gene. The germline gives CDR1 MDHEN, CDR2 SYDVKM. The CDR3 nucleotides read TGTGCCAGCTCGGACGGGGGGACCCAAGAGACCCAGTACTTC. Its protein is CASSDGGTQETQYF.

This chain joins TRBV18 and TRBJ2-5, with D possibly matching TRBD2 (6 bases). Germline CDR1 is KGHSH and CDR2 is LQKENI. V shed 8 bases and J shed 7 bases, with 20 bases lying between them. The CDR3 covers 14 residues. The CDR3 sequence: CASQRTGEGGTQYF. Here the CDR3 DNA reads TGTGCCAGCCAAAGGACGGGAGAAGGTGGGACCCAGTACTTC.

The chain uses TRBV2 and TRBJ2-7; 11 bases line up with TRBD1. Germline V gene lookup returns CDR1 SNHLY and CDR2 FYNNEI. CDR3 length equals 14 residues. Losses at the gene ends were 8 bases for V and 3 bases for J; bases not matched to a gene: 6. The CDR3: CASRTGQGGYEQYF. The CDR3 region has the DNA TGTGCCAGCCGCACGGGACAGGGGGGCTACGAGCAGTACTTC. The full variable domain, completed using reference TRBV2 and TRBJ2-7, is EPEVTQTPSHQVTQMGQEVILRCVPISNHLYFYWYRQILGQKVEFLVSFYNNEISEKSEIFDDQFSVERPDGSNFTLKIRSTKLEDSAMYFCASRTGQGGYEQYFGPGTRLTVT.

V and J are TRBV4-2 and TRBJ1-5; TRBD1 agrees at 9 bases. The CDR3 extends over 15 amino acids. V shed 0 bases, J shed 5 bases, and the junction held 2 bases outside the gene matches. Germline assignment: CDR1 LGHNA and CDR2 YNFKEQ. In DNA form, the CDR3 reads TGTGCCAGCAGCCAAGATGGACAGGGGTATCAGCCCCAGCATTTT. It specifies CASSQDGQGYQPQHF.

The chain uses TRBV28 and TRBJ2-5, with D maybe TRBD1 (5 bases). CDR1 is MDHEN and CDR2 is SYDVKM in the germline V gene. The CDR3 loop spans 16 amino acids. With 6 bases removed from V and 5 bases from J, the gap between germline ends came to 22 bases. The CDR3 sequence: CASRRTSRSNRETQYF. The CDR3 DNA follows: TGTGCCAGCAGGCGGACAAGCAGGAGTAACAGGGAGACCCAGTACTTC.

The chain employs TRBV4-1 and TRBJ1-1, with 8 bases matching TRBD1. The CDR3 contains 15 residues. Germline V gene data show CDR1 as MGHRA and CDR2 as YSYEKL. The junction had 5 bases not matched to a gene; V was cut back by 0 bases and J by 5 bases. CDR3 nucleotides: TGCGCCAGCAGCCAAGACCAACAGGGGGTAACTGAAGCTTTCTTT. Translated, it gives CASSQDQQGVTEAFF.

The chain combines TRBV6-5 with TRBJ2-7, with TRBD2 identical over 7 bases. This CDR3 comprises 14 residues. CDR1 and CDR2 (germline): MNHEY, SVGAGI. With V trimmed by 4 bases and J by 3 bases, 6 bases remained unmatched. CDR3 region: CASSFAGVYYEQYF. The CDR3 bases are TGTGCCAGCAGTTTCGCGGGAGTTTACTACGAGCAGTACTTC.